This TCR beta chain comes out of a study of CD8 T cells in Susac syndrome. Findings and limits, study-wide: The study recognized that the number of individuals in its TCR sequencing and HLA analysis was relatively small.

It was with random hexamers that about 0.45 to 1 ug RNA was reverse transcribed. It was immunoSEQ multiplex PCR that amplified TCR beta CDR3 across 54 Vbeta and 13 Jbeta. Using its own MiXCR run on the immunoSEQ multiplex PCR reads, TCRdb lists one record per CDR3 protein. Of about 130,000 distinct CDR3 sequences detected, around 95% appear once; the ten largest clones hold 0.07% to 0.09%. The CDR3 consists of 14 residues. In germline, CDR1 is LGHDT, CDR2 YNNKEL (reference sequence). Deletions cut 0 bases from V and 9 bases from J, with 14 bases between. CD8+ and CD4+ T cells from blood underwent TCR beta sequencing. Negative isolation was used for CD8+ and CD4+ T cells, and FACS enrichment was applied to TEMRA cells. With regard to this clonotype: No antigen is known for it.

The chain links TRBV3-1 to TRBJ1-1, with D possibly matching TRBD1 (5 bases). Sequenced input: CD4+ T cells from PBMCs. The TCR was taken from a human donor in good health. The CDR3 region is CASSQDPGGVQAFF. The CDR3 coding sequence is TGTGCCAGCAGCCAAGACCCGGGGGGGGTCCAAGCTTTCTTT. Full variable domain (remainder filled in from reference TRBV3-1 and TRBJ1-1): DTAVSQTPKYLVTQMGNDKSIKCEQNLGHDTMYWYKQDSKKFLKIMFSYNNKELIINETVPNRFSPKSPDKAHLNLHINSLELGDSAVYFCASSQDPGGVQAFFGQGTRLTVV.